This TCR beta chain emerged from a study of neurological immune-mediated disorders. Germline V gene sequence: CDR1 SQVTM, CDR2 ANQGSEA. The length of the CDR3 is 12 residues. Trimming took 0 bases from V and 8 from J, leaving 10 bases between them. Points from the study as a whole: No CDR3 amino acid sequences were shared by expanded clones across subjects, suggesting private repertoires in all groups.

This clonotype has ten or more counts. Antigen specificity is unknown. Libraries used 2 million unsorted PBMCs kept frozen in RNAlater. The authors made cDNA by 5'RACE with 10-nucleotide random UMIs. Over 200 million TCR-beta sequences, together covering 15-18 subjects, were produced by every individual sequencing run that was carried out. Via MiXCR, TCRdb re-called the 5' RACE reads, giving one row per CDR3 protein. The table lists roughly 60,000 distinct CDR3 sequences, around 3.8% of them singletons, with 2.2% in the top ten. The sequence derives from a woman aged 50 to 60 with multiple sclerosis. The chain recombines TRBV29-1 with TRBJ1-1; D is possibly TRBD1 (6 bases). Sequences were obtained from PBMCs. The CDR3 region is CSVEEGAAEAFF. The CDR3 DNA reads TGCAGCGTTGAAGAGGGGGCAGCAGAAGCTTTCTTT.